A single sample gave rise to the 9 T cell receptor beta chains below, sequenced in a study of T cell changes during pregnancy in multiple sclerosis. Assay used: immunoSEQ multiplex PCR; TCRdb lists only in-frame clones, some missing. The data contain about 59,000 clones, about 90% of them seen just once; the ten biggest clones take up 2.5% to 3%. The sequencing used peripheral blood, collected in the second trimester of pregnancy. The receptors originated from a female donor in good health, enrolled as a control in a pregnancy study.

J is TRBJ2-3 and V is TRBV27; no clear D gene. V shed 0 bases and J shed 6 bases, with 19 bases lying between them. The CDR3 loop spans 17 amino acids. The germline V gene has CDR1 MNHEY and CDR2 SMNVEV (reference sequence). The CDR3 DNA reads as TGTGCCAGCAGTTTATCGTACGCACCGGAGACGTGGGATACGCAGTATTTT. Amino acids: CASSLSYAPETWDTQYF.

This chain connects TRBV5-5 to TRBJ1-3, with D possibly being TRBD1 (6 bases). Germline CDR1 SGHKS, CDR2 YYEKEE (reference sequence). There are 16 residues in the CDR3. Trimming left V 0 bases short and J 0 bases short, with 10 bases between. CDR3 sequence (DNA): TGTGCCAGCAGCTTGGCTTGGACAGTCTCTGGAAACACCATATATTTT. Translation: CASSLAWTVSGNTIYF.

This sequence joins TRBV5-1 and TRBJ2-1; TRBD1 might be the D (5 bases). Looked up from germline, CDR1 is SGHRS and CDR2 is YFSETQ. V lost 0 bases, J lost 7 bases, and 8 bases lay in between. CDR3 length equals 13 residues. CDR3 region: CASSLVGVNEQFF. CDR3 in DNA: TGCGCCAGCAGCTTGGTAGGGGTGAATGAGCAGTTCTTC.

Written as DNA, the CDR3 is TGTGCCAGCAGCTTAAGAGGGAATGAGCAGTTCTTC. Translated: CASSLRGNEQFF. The chain employs TRBV7-9 and TRBJ2-1, with D maybe TRBD2 (5 bases). CDR1 and CDR2 from the germline V gene are SEHNR and FQNEAQ (reference sequence). Trimming stripped 2 bases from V and 7 bases from J, with 6 bases between. The CDR3 spans 12 residues.

CDR3 nucleotide sequence: TGTGCCAGCAGTTACCTCTACGAGCAGTACTTC. The encoded protein is CASSYLYEQYF. The V gene is TRBV6-6, the J gene TRBJ2-7; unclear D gene. Germline V gene sequence: CDR1 MNHNY, CDR2 SVGAGI (reference sequence). With 2 bases removed from V and 3 bases from J, the gap between germline ends came to 2 bases. The CDR3 extends over 11 amino acids.

The chain is built from TRBV7-3 and TRBJ2-1, with TRBD1 matching 7 bases. This CDR3 has 15 amino acids. Germline CDR1 reads SGHTA; CDR2 reads FQGTGA. V was clipped by 2 bases and J by 6 bases; unmatched bases: 7. The chain's CDR3 is CASSLLPGTANEQFF. Here the CDR3 DNA reads TGTGCCAGCAGCTTATTACCGGGGACAGCCAATGAGCAGTTCTTC.

The chain links TRBV10-3 to TRBJ2-7; D is uncertain. CDR1 ENHRY and CDR2 SYGVKD come from the germline V gene. Trimming took 10 bases from V and 5 from J, leaving 15 bases between them. The CDR3 loop spans 12 amino acids. The CDR3, as DNA: TGTGCCAGCATGGGCGATAGGAACGAGCAGTACTTC. Translating it yields CASMGDRNEQYF.

The J gene is TRBJ2-2, the V gene TRBV10-3; TRBD1 is a possible D gene (6 bases). The V end was cut by 2 bases, the J end by 2 bases, with 12 bases between. CDR1 ENHRY and CDR2 SYGVKD come from the germline V gene. The CDR3 runs to 16 residues. CDR3 DNA: TGTGCCATCAGTGAGAGACAGGTAGTTAACACCGGGGAGCTGTTTTTT. This translates into CAISERQVVNTGELFF.

The chain combines TRBV7-2 with TRBJ2-7, with 8 bases that match TRBD2. This CDR3 has 15 residues. V shed 1 base and J 0 bases; nucleotides not matched to a gene: 2. CDR1 and CDR2 from the germline V gene are SGHTA and FQGNSA. The CDR3 nucleotides read TGTGCCAGCAGCTTAGAAAGCGGGAGCTCCTACGAGCAGTACTTC. Residues: CASSLESGSSYEQYF. Complete variable domain (other parts from reference TRBV7-2 and TRBJ2-7): GAGVSQSPSNKVTEKGKDVELRCDPISGHTALYWYRQSLGQGLEFLIYFQGNSAPDKSGLPSDRFSAERTGGSVSTLTIQRTQQEDSAVYLCASSLESGSSYEQYFGPGTRLTVT.